Reported below is one T cell receptor beta chain. This entry is derived from a study of T-cell reconstitution after alpha-beta-depleted transplantation in children. Unique molecular identifiers tagged the TCRbeta library. MiXCR was run by TCRdb on the PCR reads, yielding one entry per CDR3 protein. The profile shows fewer than 200,000 distinct CDR3 sequences, roughly 6.8% of them singletons. The germline gives CDR1 SQVTM, CDR2 ANQGSEA. Trimming left V 3 bases short and J 1 base short, with 9 bases between. CDR3 length: 13 amino acids. The chain links TRBV29-1 to TRBJ1-2; D call uncertain. The TCR comes from a human donor who donated a stem cell graft to a child with Wiskott-Aldrich syndrome. The source material was PBMCs from the stem cell graft donor, sampled from the stem cell graft. The CDR3: CSVEVGINYGYTF. The CDR3 nucleotides are TGCAGCGTTGAGGTCGGGATTAACTATGGCTACACCTTC.